The 2 T cell receptor beta chains presented below share a single source sample, sequenced in a study of cytomegalovirus exposure and HLA in healthy donors (dated 2017 in TCRdb). Library method: the immunoSEQ multiplex PCR assay. For the multiplex PCR, a mixture combining 60 forward primers for TCR Vbeta segments and 13 reverse primers for TCR Jbeta segments was used. TCRdb carries this immuneACCESS record with in-frame sequences only. Its versions omit some clonotypes, under half of them owing to an unresolved V gene in the studies checked, with the rest unexplained. This sample comprises 30,000 to 40,000 clones, almost 70% of them detected only once. Together, the top ten hold roughly 4% of the sample. Sequenced input: PBMCs. The receptors shown here come from a man in his forties or fifties in good health and CMV-seronegative.

This clone showed up just a few times. The chain recombines TRBV7-9 with TRBJ1-5; the D gene is possibly TRBD1 (5 bases). The CDR3 totals 12 residues. Germline lookup yields CDR1 SEHNR and CDR2 FQNEAQ (reference sequence). Trimming cost V 1 base and J 7 bases, with 5 bases left between them. Here the CDR3 reads CASSLEGQPQHF. CDR3 nucleotide sequence: TGTGCCAGCAGCTTAGAGGGGCAGCCCCAGCATTTT.

V gene TRBV7-2 combines with J gene TRBJ2-7, with 10 nucleotides matching TRBD1. V lost 3 bases and J lost 4; bases outside the gene matches: 9. This CDR3 has 16 amino acids. Germline V gene lookup returns CDR1 SGHTA and CDR2 FQGNSA. The CDR3 bases are TGTGCCAGCAGCTTTGGCGGACAGGGGGTATTGTACGAGCAGTACTTC. Translated: CASSFGGQGVLYEQYF.